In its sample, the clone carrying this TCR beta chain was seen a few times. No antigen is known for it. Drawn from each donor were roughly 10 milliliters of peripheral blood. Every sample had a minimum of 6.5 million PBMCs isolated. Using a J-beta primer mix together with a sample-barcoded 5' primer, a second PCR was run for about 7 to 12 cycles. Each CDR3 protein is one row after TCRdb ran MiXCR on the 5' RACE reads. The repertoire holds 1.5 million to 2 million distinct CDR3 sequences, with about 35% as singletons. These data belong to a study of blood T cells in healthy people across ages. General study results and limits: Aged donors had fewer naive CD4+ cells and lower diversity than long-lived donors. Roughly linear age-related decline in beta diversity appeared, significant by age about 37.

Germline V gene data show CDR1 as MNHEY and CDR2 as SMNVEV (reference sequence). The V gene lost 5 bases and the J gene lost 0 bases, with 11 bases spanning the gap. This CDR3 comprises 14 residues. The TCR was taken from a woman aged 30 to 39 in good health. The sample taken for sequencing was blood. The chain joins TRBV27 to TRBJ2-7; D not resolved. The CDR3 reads CASSVAFSSYEQYF. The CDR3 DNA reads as TGTGCCAGCAGTGTGGCTTTTAGCTCCTACGAGCAGTACTTC.